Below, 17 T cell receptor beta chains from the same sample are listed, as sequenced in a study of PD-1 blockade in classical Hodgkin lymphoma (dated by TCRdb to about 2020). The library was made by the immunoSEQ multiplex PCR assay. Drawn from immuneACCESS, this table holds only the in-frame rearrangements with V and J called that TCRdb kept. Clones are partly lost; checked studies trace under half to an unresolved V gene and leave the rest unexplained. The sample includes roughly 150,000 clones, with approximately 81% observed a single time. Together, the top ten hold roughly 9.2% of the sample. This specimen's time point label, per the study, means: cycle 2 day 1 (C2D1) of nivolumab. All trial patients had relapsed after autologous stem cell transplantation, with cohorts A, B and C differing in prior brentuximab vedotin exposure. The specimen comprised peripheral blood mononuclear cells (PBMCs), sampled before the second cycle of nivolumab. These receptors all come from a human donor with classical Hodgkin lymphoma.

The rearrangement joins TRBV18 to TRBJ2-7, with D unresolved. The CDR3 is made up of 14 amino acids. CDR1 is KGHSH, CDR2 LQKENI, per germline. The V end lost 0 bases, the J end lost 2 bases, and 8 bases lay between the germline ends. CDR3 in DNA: TGTGCCAGCTCACCACCTTCTGAACCCTACGAGCAGTACTTC. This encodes CASSPPSEPYEQYF.

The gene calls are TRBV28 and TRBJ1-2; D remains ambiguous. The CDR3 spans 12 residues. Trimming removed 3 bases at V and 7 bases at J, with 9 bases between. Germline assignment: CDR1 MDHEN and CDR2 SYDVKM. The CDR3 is CASSFVSGGYTF. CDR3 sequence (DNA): TGTGCCAGCAGTTTCGTCTCTGGTGGCTACACCTTC.

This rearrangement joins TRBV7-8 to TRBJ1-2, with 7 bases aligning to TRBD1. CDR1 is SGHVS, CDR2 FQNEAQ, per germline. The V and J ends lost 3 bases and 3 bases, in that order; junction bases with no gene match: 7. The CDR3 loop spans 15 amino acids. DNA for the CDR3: TGTGCCAGCAGCTTCTCGACAGGGACCTACTATGGCTACACCTTC. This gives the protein CASSFSTGTYYGYTF.

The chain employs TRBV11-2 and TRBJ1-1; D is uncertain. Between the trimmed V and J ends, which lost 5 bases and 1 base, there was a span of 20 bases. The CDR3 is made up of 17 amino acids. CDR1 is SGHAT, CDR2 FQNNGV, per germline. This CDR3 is CASSTRTWRLGNTEAFF. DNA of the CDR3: TGTGCCAGCAGCACCCGAACGTGGCGGTTGGGGAACACTGAAGCTTTCTTT.

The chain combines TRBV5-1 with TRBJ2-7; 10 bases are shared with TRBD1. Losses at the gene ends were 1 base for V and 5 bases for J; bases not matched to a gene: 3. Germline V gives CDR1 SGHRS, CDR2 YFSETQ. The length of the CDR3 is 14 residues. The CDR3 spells CASSLFGTGDEQYF. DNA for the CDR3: TGCGCCAGCAGCTTGTTTGGGACAGGGGACGAGCAGTACTTC.

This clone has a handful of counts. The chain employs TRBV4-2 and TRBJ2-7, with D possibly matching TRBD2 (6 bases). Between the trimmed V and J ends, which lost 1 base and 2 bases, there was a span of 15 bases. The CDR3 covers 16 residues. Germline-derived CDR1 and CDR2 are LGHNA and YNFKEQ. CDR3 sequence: CASSQARGGAPYEQYF. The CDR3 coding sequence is TGTGCCAGCAGCCAAGCGCGGGGTGGAGCGCCCTACGAGCAGTACTTC.

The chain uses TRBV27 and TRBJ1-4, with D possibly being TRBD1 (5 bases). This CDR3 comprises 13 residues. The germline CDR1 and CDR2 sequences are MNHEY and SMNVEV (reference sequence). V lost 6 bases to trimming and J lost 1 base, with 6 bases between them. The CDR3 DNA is TGTGCCAGCAGCAGGGTAACTAATGAAAAACTGTTTTTT. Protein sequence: CASSRVTNEKLFF. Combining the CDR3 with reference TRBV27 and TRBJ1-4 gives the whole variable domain EAQVTQNPRYLITVTGKKLTVTCSQNMNHEYMSWYRQDPGLGLRQIYYSMNVEVTDKGDVPEGYKVSRKEKRNFPLILESPSPNQTSLYFCASSRVTNEKLFFGSGTQLSVL.

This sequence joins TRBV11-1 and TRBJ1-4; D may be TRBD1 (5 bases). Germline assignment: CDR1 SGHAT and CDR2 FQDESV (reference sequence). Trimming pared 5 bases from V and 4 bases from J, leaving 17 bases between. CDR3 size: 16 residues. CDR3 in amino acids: CASSRRGQGDNEKLFF. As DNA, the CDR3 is TGTGCCAGCAGCCGGCGAGGGCAGGGCGATAATGAAAAACTGTTTTTT.

CDR3 sequence (DNA): TGTGCCAGTAGTATTCGCCCCCCGAACACTGAAGCTTTCTTT. Translation: CASSIRPPNTEAFF. V gene TRBV19 combines with J gene TRBJ1-1; D call uncertain. Germline assignment: CDR1 LNHDA and CDR2 SQIVND (reference sequence). This CDR3 region has 14 residues. Trimming took 3 bases from V and 1 from J, leaving 9 bases between them.

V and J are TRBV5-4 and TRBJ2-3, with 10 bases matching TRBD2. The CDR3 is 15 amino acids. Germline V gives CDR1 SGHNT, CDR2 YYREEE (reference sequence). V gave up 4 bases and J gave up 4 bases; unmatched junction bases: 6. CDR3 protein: CASSATSGVADTQYF. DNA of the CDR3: TGTGCCAGCAGCGCCACTAGCGGGGTGGCAGATACGCAGTATTTT.

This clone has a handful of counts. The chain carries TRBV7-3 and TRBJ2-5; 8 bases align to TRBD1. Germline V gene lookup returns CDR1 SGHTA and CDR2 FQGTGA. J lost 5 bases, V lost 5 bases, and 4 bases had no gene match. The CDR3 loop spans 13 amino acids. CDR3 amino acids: CASSTQGAETQYF. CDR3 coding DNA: TGTGCCAGCAGCACTCAGGGGGCCGAGACCCAGTACTTC.

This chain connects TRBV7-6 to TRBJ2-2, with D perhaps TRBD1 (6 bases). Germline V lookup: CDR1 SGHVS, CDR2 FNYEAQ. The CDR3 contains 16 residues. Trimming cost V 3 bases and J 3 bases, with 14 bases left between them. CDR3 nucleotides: TGTGCCAGCAGCTTTACAGGGACCAGTGACACCGGGGAGCTGTTTTTT. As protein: CASSFTGTSDTGELFF.

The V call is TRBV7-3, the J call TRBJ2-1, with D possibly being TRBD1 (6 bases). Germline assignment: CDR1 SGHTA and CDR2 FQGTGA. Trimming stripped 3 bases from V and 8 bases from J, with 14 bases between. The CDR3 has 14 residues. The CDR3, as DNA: TGTGCCAGCAGCTTGTCTACAGGGTGGGATGAGCAGTTCTTC. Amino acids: CASSLSTGWDEQFF.

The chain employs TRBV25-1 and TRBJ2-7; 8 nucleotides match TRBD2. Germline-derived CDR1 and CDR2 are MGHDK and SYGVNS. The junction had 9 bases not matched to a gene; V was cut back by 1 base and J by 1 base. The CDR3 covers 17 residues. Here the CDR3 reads CASSEWSREGRSYEQYF. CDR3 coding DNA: TGTGCCAGCAGTGAATGGTCACGGGAGGGCCGTTCCTACGAGCAGTACTTC.

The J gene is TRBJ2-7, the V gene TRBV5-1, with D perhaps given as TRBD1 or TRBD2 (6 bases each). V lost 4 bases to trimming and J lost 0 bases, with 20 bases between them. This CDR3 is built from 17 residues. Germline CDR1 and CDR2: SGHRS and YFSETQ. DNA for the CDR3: TGCGCCAGCAGCCGGGGGCGGGAAGGACGGTTCTCCTACGAGCAGTACTTC. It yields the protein CASSRGREGRFSYEQYF.

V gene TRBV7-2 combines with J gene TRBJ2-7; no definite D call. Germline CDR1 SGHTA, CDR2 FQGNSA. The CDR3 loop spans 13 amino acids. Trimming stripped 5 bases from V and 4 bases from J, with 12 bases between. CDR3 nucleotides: TGTGCCAGCAGCAAGCCGGACCTTTACGAGCAGTACTTC. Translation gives CASSKPDLYEQYF.

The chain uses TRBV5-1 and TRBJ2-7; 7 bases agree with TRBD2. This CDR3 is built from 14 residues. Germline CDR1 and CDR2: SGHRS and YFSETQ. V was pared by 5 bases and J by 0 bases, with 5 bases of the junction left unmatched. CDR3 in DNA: TGCGCCAGCAGTCTAGCGGCTCTCTCCTACGAGCAGTACTTC. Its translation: CASSLAALSYEQYF.